The rows below give T cell receptor beta chains drawn from one sample of a study of beta chain features in type 1 diabetes. Measured with immunoSEQ multiplex PCR; TCRdb has only the in-frame clones, and not every one. The sample shows roughly 400,000 clones, approximately 15% of them seen only once. The sequencing sample was made of naive CD4+ T cells from blood. The origin of the receptors is a man aged 30 to 39 in good health. The CDR3 runs from the conserved cysteine through the conserved F or W. Each record gives: clone size, V gene, J gene, D gene, CDR3 DNA, CDR3 protein. D genes are given only for firm matches. The size entry is marked missing in some rows and otherwise reads once, few, many or a size class.

>-|TRBV19|TRBJ2-7|-
TGTGCCAGTAGTATAGGTGGCTCCTACGAGCAGTACTTC
CASSIGGSYEQYF
>-|TRBV5-1|TRBJ2-3|TRBD2
TGCGCCAGCAGCTCACTAGCGGCAACAGATACGCAGTATTTT
CASSSLAATDTQYF
>-|TRBV18|TRBJ1-2|-
TGTGCCAGCTCACCTCAGGACAGTAGCTACACCTTC
CASSPQDSSYTF
>few|TRBV5-6|TRBJ2-1|-
TGTGCCAGCAGCTTGGCCGGTAGCGTGGGGGTTCCCTACAATGAGCAGTTCTTC
CASSLAGSVGVPYNEQFF
>few|TRBV25-1|TRBJ2-3|-
TGTGCCAGCAGTTTCAATACGCAGTATTTT
CASSFNTQYF
>few|TRBV30|TRBJ2-1|-
TGTGCCTGGGTACGGGGATCCTACAATGAGCAGTTCTTC
CAWVRGSYNEQFF
>-|TRBV19|TRBJ2-7|-
TGTGCCAGTAGTATTGCCAGGAGTGAGATATACGAGCAGTACTTC
CASSIARSEIYEQYF
>few|TRBV29-1|TRBJ2-7|-
TGCAGCGTTGAATTTGAGGACGGAGCCTACGAGCAGTACTTC
CSVEFEDGAYEQYF
>few|TRBV30|TRBJ2-3|-
TGTGCCTGGAGGATATCAGATACGCAGTATTTT
CAWRISDTQYF
>few|TRBV10-3|TRBJ1-5|-
TGTGCCATCAGAGACAGGCACCTCAAGCCCCAGCATTTT
CAIRDRHLKPQHF
>few|TRBV10-3|TRBJ2-1|TRBD2
TGTGCCATCAGTGAGTCAGTGGGACTAGCAGGTTTTGAGCAGTTCTTC
CAISESVGLAGFEQFF